This passage covers 20 T cell receptor beta chains from one sample sequenced in a study of radiation and T cells in renal cell carcinoma (dated by TCRdb to the early 2020s). The method behind the library was the immunoSEQ multiplex PCR assay. The immuneACCESS repertoire file appears here via TCRdb, limited to in-frame rearrangements. These files lack a portion of the clones; in checked studies, under half of the deficit traces to unresolved V genes, and the cause of the others is not known. The sample table records some 130,000 clones; 88% of these occur just once. The top ten hold 5% to 6.5% of the sample. Interpreted using the paper, the time point label stands for: blood 2 weeks post-SBRT. According to the study, the label for this sample's treatment or condition signals: 15 Gy SBRT to primary tumor, nephrectomy 4 weeks later. Sequenced here: blood, sampled from a patient whose treatment included radiotherapy and nephrectomy. These receptors came from a woman aged 70 to 79 with renal cell carcinoma.

The rearrangement links TRBV15 to TRBJ1-2, with D tentatively TRBD1 (6 bases). The germline CDR1 and CDR2 sequences are LNHNV and YYDKDF (reference sequence). Trimming took 0 bases from V and 6 from J, leaving 17 bases between them. This CDR3 is built from 16 residues. The CDR3: CATSRDPARGTNGYTF. The CDR3 nucleotides are TGTGCCACCAGCAGAGATCCGGCACGGGGGACAAATGGCTACACCTTC.

The table lists this clone with a count of one. The chain has TRBV7-9 and TRBJ2-3; 9 nucleotides align to TRBD1. With 5 bases clipped from V and 1 base from J, the junction kept 7 bases outside the gene matches. Germline values: CDR1 SEHNR, CDR2 FQNEAQ (reference sequence). The CDR3 length is 16 residues. In DNA, the CDR3 is TGTGCCAGCAGCGGGCAACAGGGGGCCGGCACAGATACGCAGTATTTT. Encoded protein: CASSGQQGAGTDTQYF.

The chain uses TRBV9 and TRBJ2-7; the match to TRBD1 covers 8 bases. The CDR3 runs 14 residues. Germline V gene lookup returns CDR1 SGDLS and CDR2 YYNGEE. The junction had 6 bases not matched to a gene; V was cut back by 4 bases and J by 3 bases. This chain's CDR3 is CASSLGQGGYEQYF. DNA of the CDR3: TGTGCCAGCAGCTTAGGACAGGGCGGCTACGAGCAGTACTTC.

The chain employs TRBV7-2 and TRBJ2-1; TRBD2 matches at 7 bases. The CDR3 runs to 15 residues. CDR1 and CDR2 (germline): SGHTA, FQGNSA. J lost 4 bases, V lost 5 bases, and 8 bases had no gene match. CDR3 sequence reads: CASSPPGGFYNEQFF. The CDR3 DNA sequence: TGTGCCAGCAGCCCCCCGGGGGGTTTTTACAATGAGCAGTTCTTC. The variable domain in full, with the rest retrieved from reference TRBV7-2 and TRBJ2-1, is GAGVSQSPSNKVTEKGKDVELRCDPISGHTALYWYRQSLGQGLEFLIYFQGNSAPDKSGLPSDRFSAERTGGSVSTLTIQRTQQEDSAVYLCASSPPGGFYNEQFFGPGTRLTVL.

The chain recombines TRBV4-3 with TRBJ1-3; D perhaps matches TRBD1 (5 bases). CDR1 and CDR2 from the germline V gene are LGHNA and YSLEER. CDR3 size: 17 residues. The ends were cut back, 0 bases at V and 4 bases at J, with 16 bases in the middle. The CDR3 bases are TGCGCCAGCAGCCAAGAACAGGCCTTTTTGTTCGGAAACACCATATATTTT. This gives the protein CASSQEQAFLFGNTIYF.

The V call is TRBV25-1, the J call TRBJ1-3; D remains unclear. Trimming pared 3 bases from V and 0 bases from J, leaving 15 bases between. CDR3 size: 17 residues. The germline V gene encodes CDR1 MGHDK and CDR2 SYGVNS. CDR3: CASSDTAGVVSGNTIYF. CDR3 bases: TGTGCCAGCAGTGATACGGCCGGGGTTGTCTCTGGAAACACCATATATTTT.

The genes are TRBV5-6 and TRBJ2-7, with TRBD2 matching over 11 bases. Germline values: CDR1 SGHDT, CDR2 YYEEEE. The CDR3 loop spans 17 amino acids. The J segment lost 4 bases and the V segment lost 3 bases, leaving 12 bases of the junction unmatched. The CDR3 nucleotides are TGTGCCAGCAGCTACAGAGGGGCTAGCGGGGGGCTATACGAGCAGTACTTC. This codes for CASSYRGASGGLYEQYF.

In its sample, this clone was seen a few times. The rearrangement uses TRBV11-3 and TRBJ1-3, with D unclear. Germline V CDR1 and CDR2: SGHNT, YENEEA. The V gene lost 7 bases and the J gene lost 3 bases, with 13 bases spanning the gap. The CDR3 covers 14 residues. Here the CDR3 reads CASKPMGSGNTIYF. Here the CDR3 DNA reads TGTGCCAGCAAACCGATGGGTAGTGGAAACACCATATATTTT.

The rearrangement links TRBV28 to TRBJ1-1; maybe TRBD1 (6 bases). The CDR3 covers 17 residues. Trimming stripped 7 bases from V and 4 bases from J, with 25 bases between. Germline V gives CDR1 MDHEN, CDR2 SYDVKM. CDR3 sequence: CASKVSQGFVRGTEAFF. The CDR3 DNA reads TGTGCCAGCAAGGTCTCACAGGGATTTGTGCGAGGCACTGAAGCTTTCTTT. Based on the CDR3 plus reference TRBV28 and TRBJ1-1, the full variable domain is DVKVTQSSRYLVKRTGEKVFLECVQDMDHENMFWYRQDPGLGLRLIYFSYDVKMKEKGDIPEGYSVSREKKERFSLILESASTNQTSMYLCASKVSQGFVRGTEAFFGQGTRLTVV.

V and J are TRBV5-1 and TRBJ1-3; D is uncertain. The V gene's germline CDR1 is SGHRS and CDR2 YFSETQ. CDR3 size: 14 residues. Trimming shortened V by 4 bases and J by 0 bases, and 8 bases separated the two germline ends. For the CDR3, the DNA is TGCGCCAGCAGCGCGGCCCTCTCTGGAAACACCATATATTTT. Protein sequence: CASSAALSGNTIYF. The variable domain in full, completed from reference TRBV5-1 and TRBJ1-3, reads KAGVTQTPRYLIKTRGQQVTLSCSPISGHRSVSWYQQTPGQGLQFLFEYFSETQRNKGNFPGRFSGRQFSNSRSEMNVSTLELGDSALYLCASSAALSGNTIYFGEGSWLTVV.

CDR3 bases: TGTGCCAGTAGTAAGACCACAGGAGTTAGCAATCAGCCCCAGCATTTT. This codes for CASSKTTGVSNQPQHF. The rearrangement joins TRBV19 to TRBJ1-5, with a possible D match to TRBD1 (5 bases). The V end was cut by 4 bases, the J end by 0 bases, with 13 bases between. The CDR3 extends over 16 amino acids. Germline V gives CDR1 LNHDA, CDR2 SQIVND (reference sequence).

The CDR3 region is CASSTGTSSYNEQFF. The CDR3 DNA follows: TGCGCCAGCAGCACCGGGACTAGCTCCTACAATGAGCAGTTCTTC. The rearrangement joins TRBV5-1 to TRBJ2-1; TRBD2 agrees at 8 bases. Germline lookup yields CDR1 SGHRS and CDR2 YFSETQ. V trimming: 4 bases; J trimming: 0 bases; junction bases outside the gene matches: 3. The CDR3 runs 15 residues.

J is TRBJ1-1 and V is TRBV19; possible D gene TRBD1, 5 bases. The CDR3 has 13 amino acids. Deletions cut 6 bases from V and 1 base from J, with 9 bases between. Germline V gene lookup returns CDR1 LNHDA and CDR2 SQIVND (reference sequence). CDR3 nucleotides: TGTGCCAGTAGCTACGGACAGAACACTGAAGCTTTCTTT. Translation: CASSYGQNTEAFF.

This clone was seen only a few times. This rearrangement joins TRBV2 to TRBJ1-2; D is undetermined. The length of the CDR3 is 13 residues. Germline V gene sequence: CDR1 SNHLY, CDR2 FYNNEI. Trimming left V 3 bases short and J 5 bases short, with 10 bases between. The chain's CDR3 is CASSDSLMYGYTF. CDR3 DNA sequence: TGTGCCAGCAGTGACAGCTTAATGTATGGCTACACCTTC.

The sample holds one count of this clone. Written as DNA, the CDR3 is TGCAGCGTTGGCCGGTCGAATAGGTGGTACGAGCAGTACTTC. Translated, it gives CSVGRSNRWYEQYF. The J gene is TRBJ2-7, the V gene TRBV29-1, with D unresolved. This CDR3 has 14 residues. V lost 4 bases to trimming and J lost 4 bases, with 17 bases between them. Per germline, CDR1 SQVTM and CDR2 ANQGSEA.

To note about this clone: This same CDR3 is encoded by further DNA sequences in the sample. V and J are TRBV6-5 and TRBJ2-5, with a weak D call TRBD1 (6 bases). CDR3 length equals 13 residues. The V gene's germline CDR1 is MNHEY and CDR2 SVGAGI. With 6 bases removed from V and 1 base from J, the gap between germline ends came to 9 bases. The CDR3 sequence is CASSRGLQETQYF. In DNA, the CDR3 is TGTGCCAGCAGCAGGGGCCTCCAAGAGACCCAGTACTTC.

V gene TRBV11-3 combines with J gene TRBJ1-1; D is unresolved. V was pared by 0 bases and J by 8 bases, with 10 bases between. The CDR3 length is 13 residues. CDR1 is SGHNT, CDR2 YENEEA, per germline. The CDR3 here is CASSLDPQKEAFF. The CDR3 DNA reads TGTGCCAGCAGCTTAGATCCCCAGAAAGAAGCTTTCTTT.

This chain connects TRBV6-1 to TRBJ1-4, with D perhaps TRBD1 (5 bases). V was shortened by 2 bases and J by 6 bases, with 16 bases between the two germline ends. Germline CDR1 is MNHNS and CDR2 is SASEGT. The CDR3 is 16 amino acids. The CDR3 is CASSEKSQGWDEKLFF. The DNA of the CDR3 is TGTGCCAGCAGTGAAAAATCGCAGGGATGGGATGAAAAACTGTTTTTT.

In DNA, the CDR3 is TGTGCCAGCAGCTTAGTTAGCGGGGCATCTCTAGCCAAAAACATTCAGTACTTC. Translated: CASSLVSGASLAKNIQYF. The chain links TRBV7-2 to TRBJ2-4; 8 bases map to TRBD2. The CDR3 length is 18 residues. Per germline, CDR1 SGHTA and CDR2 FQGNSA. Losses at the gene ends were 1 base for V and 0 bases for J; bases not matched to a gene: 8.

V gene TRBV7-2 combines with J gene TRBJ1-2, with a possible D match to TRBD1 (5 bases). This CDR3 contains 16 residues. Per germline, CDR1 SGHTA and CDR2 FQGNSA. The V gene lost 1 base and the J gene lost 3 bases, with 15 bases spanning the gap. CDR3 loop: CASSLGGGRSDYGYTF. DNA of the CDR3: TGTGCCAGCAGCTTAGGGGGGGGACGGTCGGACTATGGCTACACCTTC.